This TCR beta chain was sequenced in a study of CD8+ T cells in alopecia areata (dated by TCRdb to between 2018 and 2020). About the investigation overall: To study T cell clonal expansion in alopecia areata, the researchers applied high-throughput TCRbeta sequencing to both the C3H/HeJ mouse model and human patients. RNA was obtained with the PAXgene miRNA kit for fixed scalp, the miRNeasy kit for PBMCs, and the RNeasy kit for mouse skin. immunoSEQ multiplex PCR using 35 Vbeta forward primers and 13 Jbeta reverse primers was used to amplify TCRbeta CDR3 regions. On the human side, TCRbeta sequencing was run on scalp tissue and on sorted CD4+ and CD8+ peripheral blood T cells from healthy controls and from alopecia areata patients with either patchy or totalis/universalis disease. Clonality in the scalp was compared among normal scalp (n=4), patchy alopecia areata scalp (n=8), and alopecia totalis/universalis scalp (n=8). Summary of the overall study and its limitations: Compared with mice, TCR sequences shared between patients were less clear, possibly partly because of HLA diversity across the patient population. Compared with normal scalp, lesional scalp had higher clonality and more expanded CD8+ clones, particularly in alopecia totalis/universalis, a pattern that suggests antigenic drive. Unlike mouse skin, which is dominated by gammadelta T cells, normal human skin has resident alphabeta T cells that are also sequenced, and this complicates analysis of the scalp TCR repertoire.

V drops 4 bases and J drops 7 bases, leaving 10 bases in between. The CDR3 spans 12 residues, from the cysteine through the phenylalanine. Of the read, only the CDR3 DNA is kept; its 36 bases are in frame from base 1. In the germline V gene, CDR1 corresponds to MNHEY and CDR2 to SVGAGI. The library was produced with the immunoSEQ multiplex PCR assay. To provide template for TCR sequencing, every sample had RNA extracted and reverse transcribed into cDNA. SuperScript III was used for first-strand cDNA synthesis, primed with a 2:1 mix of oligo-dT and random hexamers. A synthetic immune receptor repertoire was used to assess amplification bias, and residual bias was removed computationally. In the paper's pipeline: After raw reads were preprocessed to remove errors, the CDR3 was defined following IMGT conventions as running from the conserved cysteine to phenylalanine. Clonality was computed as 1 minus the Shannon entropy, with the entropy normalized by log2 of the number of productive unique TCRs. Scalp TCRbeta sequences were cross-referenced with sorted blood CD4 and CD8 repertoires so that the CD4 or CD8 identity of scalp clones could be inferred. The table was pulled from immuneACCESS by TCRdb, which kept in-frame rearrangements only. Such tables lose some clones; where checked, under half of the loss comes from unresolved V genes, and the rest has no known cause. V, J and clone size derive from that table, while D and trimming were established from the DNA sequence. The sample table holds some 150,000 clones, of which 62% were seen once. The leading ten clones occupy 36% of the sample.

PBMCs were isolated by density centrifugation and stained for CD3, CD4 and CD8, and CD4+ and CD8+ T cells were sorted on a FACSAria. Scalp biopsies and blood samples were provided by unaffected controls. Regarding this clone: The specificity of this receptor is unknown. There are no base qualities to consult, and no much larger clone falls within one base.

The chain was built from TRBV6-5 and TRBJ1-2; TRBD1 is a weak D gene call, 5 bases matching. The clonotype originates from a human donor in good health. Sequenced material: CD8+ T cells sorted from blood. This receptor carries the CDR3 CASSSGTAGYTF. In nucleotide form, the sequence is TGTGCCAGCAGTTCCGGGACGGCTGGCTACACCTTC.